The clone carrying this T cell receptor beta chain has a handful of counts. Its target is not known. It may be a read error: a sequence one base away is much more abundant. The record originates from a study of read filtering for tumor transcriptome and immune sequencing. Study background: Transcriptome libraries were built from DNase-treated RNA.

V lost 4 bases and J 6 bases, leaving 14 bases between the germline ends. There are 14 residues in the CDR3. Germline assignment: CDR1 SGHRS and CDR2 YFSETQ. The library was built from about 0.4 ug RNA with molecular barcoded adaptors for alpha/delta and beta/gamma chains. TCRdb processed the reads anew with MiXCR; each CDR3 protein has one entry. The sample lists over 80,000 distinct CDR3 sequences; about 12% were seen once. Study-wide points: RNA-seq captured clonotypes less deeply and reliably than IR-seq.

This chain links TRBV5-1 with TRBJ1-5; a weak D match, TRBD1 (5 bases). Sequencing input: a population of CD138-negative cells sorted from bone marrow. This receptor was taken from a donor aged 40 or older with multiple myeloma. CDR3 region: CASSDGTPSQPQHF. For the CDR3, the DNA is TGCGCCAGCAGCGACGGGACCCCCAGTCAGCCCCAGCATTTT. The complete variable domain, with remaining parts taken from reference TRBV5-1 and TRBJ1-5, reads KAGVTQTPRYLIKTRGQQVTLSCSPISGHRSVSWYQQTPGQGLQFLFEYFSETQRNKGNFPGRFSGRQFSNSRSEMNVSTLELGDSALYLCASSDGTPSQPQHFGDGTRLSIL.